This TCR beta chain was retrieved from a study of blood T cell repertoires in COVID-19. Study as a whole: The origin of the acute and convalescent COVID-19 samples was the United States, Italy and Spain.

Original methodology: From reference gene primer amplification, estimates of nucleated cell counts were derived. Repertoires were generated with immunoSEQ multiplex PCR, while TCRdb's copy carries only in-frame clones and drops some. From that table come the V and J calls and clone size; the DNA was used to work out D and trimming. The top ten hold 43% of the sample, which has about 53,000 clones, approximately 80% seen once. V lost 5 bases, J lost 6 bases, and 14 bases stayed unmatched. Germline CDR1 SGHAT, CDR2 FQNNGV. The CDR3 is 16 residues long. The rearrangement links TRBV11-2 to TRBJ2-3, with TRBD2 identical over 7 bases. Sequences were obtained from peripheral blood. The sequence came from a man aged 70-80 years with active or convalescent COVID-19. The DNA for the CDR3 is TGTGCCAGCAGCCCCCAGGTAGCGGGTGCCGGGGATACGCAGTATTTT. It is translated as CASSPQVAGAGDTQYF.